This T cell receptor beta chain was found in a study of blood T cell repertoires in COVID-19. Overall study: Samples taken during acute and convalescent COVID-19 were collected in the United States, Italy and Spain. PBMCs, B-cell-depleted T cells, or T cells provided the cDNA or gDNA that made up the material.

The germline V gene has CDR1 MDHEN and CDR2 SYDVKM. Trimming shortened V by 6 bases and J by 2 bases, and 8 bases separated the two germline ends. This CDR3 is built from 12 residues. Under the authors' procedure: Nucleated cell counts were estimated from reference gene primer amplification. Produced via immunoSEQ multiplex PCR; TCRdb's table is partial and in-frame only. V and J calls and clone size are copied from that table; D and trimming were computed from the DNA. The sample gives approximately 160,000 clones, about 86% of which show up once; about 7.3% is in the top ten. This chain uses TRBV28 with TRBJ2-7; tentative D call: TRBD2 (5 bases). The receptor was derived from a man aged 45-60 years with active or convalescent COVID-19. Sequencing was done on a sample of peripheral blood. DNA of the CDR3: TGTGCCAGCAGCCCCGGGACCTACGAGCAGTACTTC. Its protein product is CASSPGTYEQYF.